The rows below give T cell receptor beta chains drawn from one sample of a study of blood T cell repertoires in COVID-19. This table comes from immunoSEQ multiplex PCR, and its TCRdb copy is limited to in-frame clones, with some not included. Of around 330,000 clones in the sample, about 85% were seen once. Sequenced: PBMCs or T cells enriched from blood (not recorded which). The receptors here all came from a woman aged 25 to 45 who had been exposed to COVID-19. Both conserved end residues are part of each CDR3. The order of the fields is CDR3 protein, CDR3 DNA, clone size, J gene, V gene, D gene. D genes are given only for firm matches. Part of the rows lack a size; the others show once, few, many or a class for expanded clones.

CASSPYGGRDTEAFF,TGTGCCAGCAGCCCTTACGGGGGGCGCGACACTGAAGCTTTCTTT,.,TRBJ1-1,TRBV7-6,.
CASSYSERAPYNEQFF,TGTGCCAGCAGTTACTCCGAGCGGGCCCCCTACAATGAGCAGTTCTTC,few,TRBJ2-1,TRBV6-6,.
CASSQNYRDRAYF,TGTGCTAGCAGCCAGAACTACCGGGACAGAGCGTACTTC,.,TRBJ2-7,TRBV7-7,TRBD1
CAWSADSLAKNIQYF,TGTGCCTGGAGTGCAGACAGTTTAGCCAAAAACATTCAGTACTTC,.,TRBJ2-4,TRBV30,.
CASSVEMGLDTQYF,TGTGCCAGCAGCGTAGAAATGGGGCTGGATACGCAGTATTTT,few,TRBJ2-3,TRBV9,.
CASSLGLSGRVANEQFF,TGCGCCAGCAGCTTGGGGTTGAGCGGGAGAGTTGCGAATGAGCAGTTCTTC,.,TRBJ2-1,TRBV5-1,TRBD2
CASSQGHDTDTQYF,TGTGCCAGCAGCCAAGGACACGACACAGATACGCAGTATTTT,.,TRBJ2-3,TRBV6-2/TRBV6-3,.
CASSSRPPMNTEAFF,TGTGCCAGCAGTTCGAGGCCTCCCATGAACACTGAAGCTTTCTTT,.,TRBJ1-1,TRBV7-2,.
CASSIRGRGNTEAFF,TGTGCCAGTAGTATAAGGGGGCGAGGGAACACTGAAGCTTTCTTT,.,TRBJ1-1,TRBV19,TRBD1
CASRGTGRATEAFF,TGTGCCAGCAGGGGAACAGGGAGGGCCACTGAAGCTTTCTTT,.,TRBJ1-1,TRBV7-8,.
CASSTPRGGNNEKLFF,TGTGCCAGCAGTACCCCGAGGGGGGGGAATAATGAAAAACTGTTTTTT,.,TRBJ1-4,TRBV2,.
CASSSVYNSPLHF,TGTGCCAGCAGTTCAGTCTATAATTCACCCCTCCACTTT,once,TRBJ1-6,TRBV28,.
CASSVAGDRGIYEQYF,TGTGCCAGCAGCGTAGCTGGGGACAGGGGCATTTACGAGCAGTACTTC,.,TRBJ2-7,TRBV9,TRBD1
CASSPEAVYGYTF,TGTGCCAGCAGCCCAGAGGCAGTCTATGGCTACACCTTC,.,TRBJ1-2,TRBV7-8,.
CASSFQGRASRTDTQYF,TGTGCCAGCAGTTTTCAGGGGAGGGCCTCGAGAACAGATACGCAGTATTTT,.,TRBJ2-3,TRBV27,.
CASSSNTAYEQYF,TGTGCCAGCAGCAGCAATACGGCCTACGAGCAGTACTTC,.,TRBJ2-7,TRBV7-2,.
CASSLPTGYNSPLHF,TGTGCCAGCAGTTTACCTACGGGGTATAATTCACCCCTCCACTTT,.,TRBJ1-6,TRBV28,.
CASSSSLGGTGNTGELFF,TGTGCCAGCAGCTCATCTCTTGGGGGGACAGGTAACACCGGGGAGCTGTTTTTT,.,TRBJ2-2,TRBV9,TRBD1
CASSPLTRTSTDTQYF,TGTGCCAGCAGCCCCCTAACTAGGACTAGCACAGATACGCAGTATTTT,.,TRBJ2-3,TRBV7-9,.
CASSFHSGTSGETQYF,TGTGCCAGCAGCTTCCATTCCGGGACTAGTGGGGAGACCCAGTACTTC,.,TRBJ2-5,TRBV5-8,TRBD2
CASAPTGFPEAFF,TGTGCCAGCGCCCCGACTGGGTTCCCAGAAGCTTTCTTT,.,TRBJ1-1,TRBV11-2,.
CASRGGGSNNSPLHF,TGTGCCAGCAGGGGAGGGGGGTCCAATAATTCACCCCTCCACTTT,.,TRBJ1-6,TRBV2,.
CASRPSPEQFRTLYGEQYF,TGTGCCAGCAGACCCTCCCCTGAACAGTTCCGCACCCTCTATGGCGAGCAGTACTTC,few,TRBJ2-7,TRBV27,.
CASSYDRIFNTEAFF,TGTGCCAGCAGTTACGACAGGATATTTAACACTGAAGCTTTCTTT,.,TRBJ1-1,TRBV6-5,.
CASSFTGGSGELFF,TGTGCCAGCAGTTTTACAGGGGGCTCCGGGGAGCTGTTTTTT,.,TRBJ2-2,TRBV28,TRBD1
CASSKNQQGYYGYTF,TGTGCCAGCAGTAAAAACCAACAGGGTTACTATGGCTACACCTTC,.,TRBJ1-2,TRBV2,.
CASSAEQGYYGYTF,TGTGCCAGCAGCGCCGAACAGGGGTACTATGGCTACACCTTC,.,TRBJ1-2,TRBV5-6,TRBD1
CASTPGDEQFF,TGTGCCAGCACTCCGGGGGATGAGCAGTTCTTC,.,TRBJ2-1,TRBV12-3/TRBV12-4,.